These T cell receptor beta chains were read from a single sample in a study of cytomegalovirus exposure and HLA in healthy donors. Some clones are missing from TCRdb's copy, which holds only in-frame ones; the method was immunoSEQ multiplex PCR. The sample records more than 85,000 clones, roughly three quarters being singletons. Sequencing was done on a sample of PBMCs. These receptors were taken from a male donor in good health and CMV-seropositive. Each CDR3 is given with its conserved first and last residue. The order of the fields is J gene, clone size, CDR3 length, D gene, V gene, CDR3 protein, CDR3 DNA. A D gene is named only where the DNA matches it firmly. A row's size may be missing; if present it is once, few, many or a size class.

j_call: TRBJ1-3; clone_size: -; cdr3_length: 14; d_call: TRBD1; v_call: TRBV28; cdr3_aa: CASLPGQWGNTIYF; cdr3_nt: TGTGCCAGCCTCCCGGGACAGTGGGGAAACACCATATATTTT
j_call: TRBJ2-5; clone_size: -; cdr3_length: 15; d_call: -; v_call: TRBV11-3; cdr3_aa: CASSLGVGRGETQYF; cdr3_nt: TGTGCCAGCAGCTTAGGGGTGGGCAGGGGAGAGACCCAGTACTTC
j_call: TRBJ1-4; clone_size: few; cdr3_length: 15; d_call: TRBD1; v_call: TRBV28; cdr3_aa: CASSFDRVGNEKLFF; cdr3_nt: TGTGCCAGCAGTTTCGACAGGGTGGGAAATGAAAAACTGTTTTTT
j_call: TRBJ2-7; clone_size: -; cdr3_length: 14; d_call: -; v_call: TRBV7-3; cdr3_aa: CASSPAGSSYEQYF; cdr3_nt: TGTGCCAGCAGCCCCGCGGGGAGCAGCTACGAGCAGTACTTC
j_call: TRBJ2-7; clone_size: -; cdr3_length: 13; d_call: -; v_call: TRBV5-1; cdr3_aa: CASSKRSEYEQYF; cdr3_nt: TGCGCCAGCAGCAAGAGAAGCGAATACGAGCAGTACTTC
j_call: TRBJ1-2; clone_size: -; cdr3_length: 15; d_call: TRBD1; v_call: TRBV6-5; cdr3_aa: CASSYSTGVGYGYTF; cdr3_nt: TGTGCCAGCAGTTACTCGACAGGGGTTGGCTATGGCTACACCTTC
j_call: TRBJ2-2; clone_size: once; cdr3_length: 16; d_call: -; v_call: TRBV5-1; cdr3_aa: CASSLERQGGTGELFF; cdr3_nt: TGCGCCAGCAGCTTGGAAAGGCAGGGGGGTACCGGGGAGCTGTTTTTT
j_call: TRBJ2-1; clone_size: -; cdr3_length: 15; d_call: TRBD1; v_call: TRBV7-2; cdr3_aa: CASSIRDRGYNEQFF; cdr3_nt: TGTGCCAGCAGCATCCGGGACAGGGGTTACAATGAGCAGTTCTTC
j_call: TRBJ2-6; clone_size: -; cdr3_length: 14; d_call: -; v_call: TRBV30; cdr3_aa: CAWSSDSGANVLTF; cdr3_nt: TGTGCCTGGAGTTCAGACTCTGGGGCCAACGTCCTGACTTTC
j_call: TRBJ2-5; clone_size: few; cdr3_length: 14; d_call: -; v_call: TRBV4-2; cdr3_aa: CASSQEQRGETQYF; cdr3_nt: TGTGCCAGCAGCCAAGAGCAGAGGGGGGAGACCCAGTACTTC
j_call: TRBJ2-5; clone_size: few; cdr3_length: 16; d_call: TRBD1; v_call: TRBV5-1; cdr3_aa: CASSGGTGGYQETQYF; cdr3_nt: TGCGCCAGCAGCGGAGGGACAGGGGGGTACCAAGAGACCCAGTACTTC
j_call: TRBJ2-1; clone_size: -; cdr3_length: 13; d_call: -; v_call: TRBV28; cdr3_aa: CASSLSGNNEQFF; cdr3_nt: TGTGCCAGCAGTTTATCCGGGAACAATGAGCAGTTCTTC
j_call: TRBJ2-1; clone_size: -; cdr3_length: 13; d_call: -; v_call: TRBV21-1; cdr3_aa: CASSTKGRTRRFF; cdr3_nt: TGTGCCAGCAGCACAAAGGGGAGGACCCGTCGGTTCTTC
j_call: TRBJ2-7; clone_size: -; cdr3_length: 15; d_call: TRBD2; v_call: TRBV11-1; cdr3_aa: CASSFGLAGRYEQYF; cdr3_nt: TGTGCCAGCAGCTTTGGACTAGCGGGAAGATACGAGCAGTACTTC
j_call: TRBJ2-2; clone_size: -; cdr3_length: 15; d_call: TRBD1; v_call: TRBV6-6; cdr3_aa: CASRGTGGAAGELFF; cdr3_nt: TGTGCCAGCAGGGGGACAGGGGGCGCGGCCGGGGAGCTGTTTTTT
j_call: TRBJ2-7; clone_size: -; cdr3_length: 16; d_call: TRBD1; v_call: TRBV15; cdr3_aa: CATSRGWGQGAREQYF; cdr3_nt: TGTGCCACCAGCAGAGGGTGGGGACAGGGGGCGCGGGAGCAGTACTTC
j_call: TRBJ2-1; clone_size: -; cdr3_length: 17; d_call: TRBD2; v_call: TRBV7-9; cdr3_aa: CASSLAPASGSHNEQFF; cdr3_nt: TGTGCCAGCAGCTTAGCTCCGGCTAGCGGGAGCCACAATGAGCAGTTCTTC
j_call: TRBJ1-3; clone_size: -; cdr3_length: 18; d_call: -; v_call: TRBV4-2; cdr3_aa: CASKGVPRGNGAGNTIYF; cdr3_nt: TGTGCCAGCAAAGGGGTCCCCAGGGGCAACGGGGCTGGAAACACCATATATTTT
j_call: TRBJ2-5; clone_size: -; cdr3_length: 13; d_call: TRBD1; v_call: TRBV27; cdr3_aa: CASSSRTGGTQYF; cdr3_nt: TGTGCCAGCAGTTCGAGGACAGGCGGGACCCAGTACTTC
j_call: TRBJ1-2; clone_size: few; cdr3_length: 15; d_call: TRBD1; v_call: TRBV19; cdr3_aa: CASSVTGGAGYGYTF; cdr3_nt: TGTGCCAGTAGTGTGACAGGGGGCGCTGGGTATGGCTACACCTTC
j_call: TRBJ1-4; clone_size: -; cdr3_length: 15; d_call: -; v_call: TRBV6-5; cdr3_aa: CASSPLGLTNEKLFF; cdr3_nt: TGTGCCAGCAGTCCTCTGGGACTGACTAATGAAAAACTGTTTTTT
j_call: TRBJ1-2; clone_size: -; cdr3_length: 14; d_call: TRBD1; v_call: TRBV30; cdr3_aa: CAWSATGGRNGYTF; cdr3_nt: TGTGCCTGGAGTGCTACAGGGGGGAGGAATGGCTACACCTTC
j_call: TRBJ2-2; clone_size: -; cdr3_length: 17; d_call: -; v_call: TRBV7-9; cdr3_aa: CASSGGRSSTNTGELFF; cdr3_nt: TGTGCCAGCAGCGGCGGCCGATCCTCAACGAACACCGGGGAGCTGTTTTTT
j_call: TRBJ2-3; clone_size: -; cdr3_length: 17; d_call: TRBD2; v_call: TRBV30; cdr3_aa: CAWSVARQREGRVTQYF; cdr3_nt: TGTGCCTGGAGTGTAGCCCGACAGCGGGAGGGCCGGGTTACGCAGTATTTT
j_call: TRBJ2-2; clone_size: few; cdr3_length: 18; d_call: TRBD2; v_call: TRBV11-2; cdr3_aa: CASSPRAPGLAGVGELFF; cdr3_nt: TGTGCCAGCAGCCCGAGGGCCCCGGGACTAGCGGGAGTCGGGGAGCTGTTTTTT
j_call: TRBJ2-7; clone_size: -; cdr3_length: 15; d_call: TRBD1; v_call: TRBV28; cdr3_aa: CASTELTGNHYEQYF; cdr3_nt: TGTGCCAGCACCGAACTGACAGGGAACCACTACGAGCAGTACTTC
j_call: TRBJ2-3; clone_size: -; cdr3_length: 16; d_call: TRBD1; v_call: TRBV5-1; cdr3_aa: CASSPLGQGGTGTQYF; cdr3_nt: TGCGCCAGCAGCCCACTTGGACAGGGGGGTACCGGAACGCAGTATTTT
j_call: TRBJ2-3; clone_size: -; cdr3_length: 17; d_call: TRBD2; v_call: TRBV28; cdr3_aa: CASSGATSGRAPDTQYF; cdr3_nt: TGTGCCAGCAGTGGGGCGACTAGCGGGAGGGCGCCAGATACGCAGTATTTT
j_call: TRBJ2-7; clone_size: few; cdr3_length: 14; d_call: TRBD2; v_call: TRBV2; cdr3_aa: CASGSRGSSDEQYF; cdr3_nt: TGTGCCAGCGGGTCCCGCGGGAGTAGCGACGAGCAGTACTTC
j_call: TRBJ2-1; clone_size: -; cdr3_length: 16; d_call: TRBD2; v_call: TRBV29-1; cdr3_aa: CSVGGGSVSSYNEQFF; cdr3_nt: TGCAGCGTTGGGGGGGGGAGCGTTAGCTCCTACAATGAGCAGTTCTTC
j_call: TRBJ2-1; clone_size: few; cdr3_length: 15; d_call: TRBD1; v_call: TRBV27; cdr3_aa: CASKQGVWGYNEQFF; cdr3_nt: TGTGCCAGCAAGCAGGGGGTTTGGGGATACAATGAGCAGTTCTTC
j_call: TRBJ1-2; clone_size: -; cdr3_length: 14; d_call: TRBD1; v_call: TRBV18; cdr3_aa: CASSFHETGEGYTF; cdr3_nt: TGTGCCAGCTCATTTCACGAGACAGGGGAAGGCTACACCTTC
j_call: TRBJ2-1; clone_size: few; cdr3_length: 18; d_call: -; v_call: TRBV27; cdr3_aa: CASSLSGGPTIPYNEQFF; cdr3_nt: TGTGCCAGCAGTTTATCGGGCGGGCCGACCATCCCCTACAATGAGCAGTTCTTC
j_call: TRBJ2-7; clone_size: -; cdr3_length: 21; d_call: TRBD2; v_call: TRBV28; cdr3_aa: CASSPSLSSGSPRGYSYEQYF; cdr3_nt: TGTGCCAGCAGTCCATCATTGTCTAGCGGGTCTCCGAGGGGCTACTCCTACGAGCAGTACTTC
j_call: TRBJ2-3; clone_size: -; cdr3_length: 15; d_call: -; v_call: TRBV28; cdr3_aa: CASSTRLRSTDTQYF; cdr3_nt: TGTGCCAGCAGTACTAGACTACGTAGCACAGATACGCAGTATTTT
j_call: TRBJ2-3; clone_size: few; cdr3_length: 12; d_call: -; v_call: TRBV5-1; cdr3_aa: CASSSRGDTQYF; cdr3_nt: TGCGCCAGCAGCTCCAGGGGAGATACGCAGTATTTT
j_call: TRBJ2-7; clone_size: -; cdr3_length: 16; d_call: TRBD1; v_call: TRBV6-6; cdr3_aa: CASSYKGTGNTYEQYF; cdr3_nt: TGTGCCAGCAGTTATAAGGGGACAGGGAATACCTACGAGCAGTACTTC
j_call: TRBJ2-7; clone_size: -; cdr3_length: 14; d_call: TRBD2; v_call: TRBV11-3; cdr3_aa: CASSSGLVPYEQYF; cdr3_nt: TGTGCCAGCAGCTCCGGACTAGTCCCCTACGAGCAGTACTTC
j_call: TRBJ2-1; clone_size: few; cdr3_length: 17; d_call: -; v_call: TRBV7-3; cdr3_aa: CASSLGSGINSYNEQFF; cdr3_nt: TGTGCCAGCAGCTTGGGTAGCGGTATAAACTCCTACAATGAGCAGTTCTTC
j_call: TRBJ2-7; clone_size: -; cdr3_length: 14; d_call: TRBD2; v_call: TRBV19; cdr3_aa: CASSIQREAVEQYF; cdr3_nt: TGTGCCAGTAGTATCCAGCGGGAGGCAGTCGAGCAGTACTTC
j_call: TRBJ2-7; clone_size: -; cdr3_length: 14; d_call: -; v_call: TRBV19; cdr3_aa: CASSFRGLNYEQYF; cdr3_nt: TGTGCCAGTAGTTTCAGGGGCCTTAACTACGAGCAGTACTTC
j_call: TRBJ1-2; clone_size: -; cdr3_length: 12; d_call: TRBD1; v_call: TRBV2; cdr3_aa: CARQGLLYGYTF; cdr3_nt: TGTGCCAGACAGGGGCTACTCTATGGCTACACCTTC
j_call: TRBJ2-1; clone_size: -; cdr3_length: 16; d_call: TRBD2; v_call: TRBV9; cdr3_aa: CASTMPGLARFNEQFF; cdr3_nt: TGTGCCAGCACCATGCCGGGACTAGCAAGGTTCAATGAGCAGTTCTTC
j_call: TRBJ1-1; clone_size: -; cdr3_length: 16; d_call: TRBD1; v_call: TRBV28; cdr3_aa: CASSFGTGGVNTEAFF; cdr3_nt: TGTGCCAGCAGTTTTGGGACAGGGGGTGTGAACACTGAAGCTTTCTTT
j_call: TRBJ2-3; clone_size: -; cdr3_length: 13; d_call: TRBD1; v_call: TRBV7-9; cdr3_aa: CSSSTGTGDTQYF; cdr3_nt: TGTTCCAGCAGCACGGGGACAGGTGATACGCAGTATTTT
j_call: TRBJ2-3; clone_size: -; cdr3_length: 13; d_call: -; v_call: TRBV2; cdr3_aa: CASLSSGPDTQYF; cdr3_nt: TGTGCCAGCCTATCCAGCGGCCCAGATACGCAGTATTTT
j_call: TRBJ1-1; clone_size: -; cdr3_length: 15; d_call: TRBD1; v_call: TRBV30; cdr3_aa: CAWSSHRYRGPEAFF; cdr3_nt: TGTGCCTGGAGTTCCCATCGCTACAGGGGGCCTGAAGCTTTCTTT
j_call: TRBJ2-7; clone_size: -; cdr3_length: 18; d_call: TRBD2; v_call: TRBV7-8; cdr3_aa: CASSLVASGKPSSYEQYF; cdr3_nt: TGTGCCAGCAGCTTAGTCGCTAGCGGGAAGCCCTCCTCCTACGAGCAGTACTTC
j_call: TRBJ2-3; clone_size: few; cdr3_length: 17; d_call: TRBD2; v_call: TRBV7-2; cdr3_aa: CASSLRRLAGRPDTQYF; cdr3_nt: TGTGCCAGCAGCCTTCGTCGACTAGCGGGCCGGCCAGATACGCAGTATTTT
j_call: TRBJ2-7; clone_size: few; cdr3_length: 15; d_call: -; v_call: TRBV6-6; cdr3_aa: CASSPPGSGTYEQYF; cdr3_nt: TGTGCCAGCAGTCCCCCCGGTAGCGGAACCTACGAGCAGTACTTC
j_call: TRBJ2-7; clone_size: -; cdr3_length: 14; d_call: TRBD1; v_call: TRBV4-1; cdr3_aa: CASSPGQGAYEQYF; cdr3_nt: TGCGCCAGCAGCCCAGGACAGGGGGCGTACGAGCAGTACTTC
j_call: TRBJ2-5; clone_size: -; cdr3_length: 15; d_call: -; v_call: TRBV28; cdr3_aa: CASSLEEGAGETHYF; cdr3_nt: TGTGCCAGCAGTTTAGAAGAGGGCGCGGGTGAGACCCACTACTTC
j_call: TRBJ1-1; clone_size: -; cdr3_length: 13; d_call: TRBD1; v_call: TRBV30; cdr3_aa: CAWSVGLDRAAFF; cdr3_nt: TGTGCCTGGAGTGTCGGGTTGGACAGGGCCGCTTTCTTT
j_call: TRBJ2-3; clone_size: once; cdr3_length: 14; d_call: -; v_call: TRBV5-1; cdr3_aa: CASSLDTRTDTQYF; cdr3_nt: TGCGCCAGCAGCTTGGATACTCGCACAGATACGCAGTATTTT
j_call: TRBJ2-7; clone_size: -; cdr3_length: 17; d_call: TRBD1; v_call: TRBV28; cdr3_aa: CASMPGQGHAGSYEQYF; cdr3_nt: TGTGCCAGCATGCCGGGACAGGGGCACGCGGGGTCCTACGAGCAGTACTTC
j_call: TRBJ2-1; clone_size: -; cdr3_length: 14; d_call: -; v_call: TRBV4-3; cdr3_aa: CASSQDGSYNEQFF; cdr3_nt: TGCGCCAGCAGCCAAGACGGGTCCTACAATGAGCAGTTCTTC
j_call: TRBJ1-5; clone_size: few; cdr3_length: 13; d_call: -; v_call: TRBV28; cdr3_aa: CASSFHQNQPQHF; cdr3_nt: TGTGCCAGCAGTTTTCATCAAAATCAGCCCCAGCATTTT
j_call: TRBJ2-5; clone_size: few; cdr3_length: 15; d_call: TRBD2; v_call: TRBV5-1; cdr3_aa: CASSPGLAGKETQYF; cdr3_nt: TGCGCCAGCAGCCCGGGACTAGCGGGAAAGGAGACCCAGTACTTC
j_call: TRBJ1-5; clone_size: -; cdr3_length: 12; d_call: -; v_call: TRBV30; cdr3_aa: CAWSGSNQPQHF; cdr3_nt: TGTGCCTGGAGCGGGAGCAATCAGCCCCAGCATTTT